Listed here is a single T cell receptor (beta chain). The data were taken from a study of blood T cell repertoires in COVID-19. TCRdb's table, derived via immunoSEQ multiplex PCR, lists solely in-frame clones and lacks some. Among 300,000 to 350,000 clones listed, around 90% were seen once. Trimming removed 4 bases from V and 0 bases from J, with 16 bases in between. Germline V gives CDR1 MDHEN, CDR2 SYDVKM. The CDR3 has 17 amino acids. The sequencing input was PBMCs or T cells enriched from blood (not recorded which). This chain joins TRBV28 and TRBJ1-3; D is unresolved. This TCR was recovered from a woman between 18 and 29 years old with acute COVID-19. The CDR3 sequence is CASSSPGQYFSGNTIYF. The DNA of the CDR3 is TGTGCCAGCAGTTCCCCAGGCCAGTACTTCTCTGGAAACACCATATATTTT.